What follows are 18 T cell receptor beta chains derived from one specimen sequenced in a study of beta chain features in type 1 diabetes. Notes on the study in general: All four CD4+ subsets from Type 1 diabetes patients carried moderately but significantly shorter TCRB CDR3s.

Expressed TCRB transcripts got sequenced, as all isolated RNA was reverse transcribed. Profiling relied on immunoSEQ multiplex PCR, and the TCRdb table lists in-frame clones only, not all of them. In the table there are roughly 300,000 clones, roughly 9% of which are singletons. Their target antigens are unknown. The sequenced material came from central memory CD4+ T cells from blood. The receptors stem from a man aged 25-40 years with type 1 diabetes.

This clone has a handful of counts. This sequence joins TRBV28 and TRBJ1-1; TRBD1 is a possible D gene (5 bases). This CDR3 comprises 14 residues. Trimming took off 4 bases at V and 4 bases at J, with 13 bases between the two ends. The germline gives CDR1 MDHEN, CDR2 SYDVKM. Here the CDR3 DNA reads TGTGCCAGCAGTTCTGGGGGGAGAGGCACTGAAGCTTTCTTT. Translated: CASSSGGRGTEAFF.

This chain connects TRBV11-3 to TRBJ2-1; TRBD2 aligns across 11 bases. Trimming removed 3 bases from V and 3 bases from J; junction bases left unmatched: 10. CDR3 size: 18 residues. Per the germline V gene, CDR1 is SGHNT and CDR2 is YENEEA. CDR3 residues: CASSFGSGGDSLYNEQFF. The DNA for the CDR3 is TGTGCCAGCAGCTTCGGTAGCGGGGGGGACTCCCTCTACAATGAGCAGTTCTTC.

This clone appeared a few times. CDR3 coding DNA: TGTGCCAGCAGCCAAGAACTAGCGGGGGGCAGCACAGATACGCAGTATTTT. Protein: CASSQELAGGSTDTQYF. The rearrangement links TRBV14 to TRBJ2-3; 12 bases map to TRBD2. From germline, CDR1 is SGHDN and CDR2 FVKESK. V lost 0 bases and J lost 0; bases outside the gene matches: 1. This CDR3 has 17 residues.

The chain is built from TRBV5-6 and TRBJ2-5, with TRBD2 identical over 8 bases. CDR1 is SGHDT, CDR2 YYEEEE, per germline. After removal of 0 bases from V and 5 bases from J, the junction contained 12 bases not matched to a gene. CDR3 length equals 17 residues. As DNA, the CDR3 is TGTGCCAGCAGCTTGGTCGGTAGCGGGGCCGCAGCCGAGACCCAGTACTTC. Translating gives CASSLVGSGAAAETQYF.

This clone was observed a handful of times. A read error may account for a junction end that differs from germline. The chain couples TRBV10-3 to TRBJ2-1; D is perhaps TRBD2 (5 bases). The CDR3 consists of 16 residues. Germline V lookup: CDR1 ENHRY, CDR2 SYGVKD. CDR3 sequence: CASSSSKRSSYNEQFF. The CDR3 DNA reads TGTGCCAGCAGTTCGTCTAAGCGGAGCTCCTACAATGAGCAGTTCTTC.

This clone was found a few times. V is TRBV19 and J is TRBJ2-3, with 9 bases matching TRBD2. Germline V gene lookup returns CDR1 LNHDA and CDR2 SQIVND (reference sequence). The CDR3 has 16 residues. The V gene end was trimmed by 5 bases and the J gene end by 3 bases; junction bases not matched to a gene: 9. CDR3 region: CASSPLWAGGTDTQYF. CDR3 sequence (DNA): TGTGCCAGTAGTCCGCTCTGGGCGGGGGGGACAGATACGCAGTATTTT.

V and J are TRBV2 and TRBJ1-5; D remains ambiguous. CDR3 length equals 14 residues. V was pared by 4 bases and J by 5 bases, with 12 bases between. Germline assignment: CDR1 SNHLY and CDR2 FYNNEI. This chain's CDR3 is CASSARGRDQPQHF. For the CDR3, the DNA is TGTGCCAGCAGTGCTAGAGGACGCGATCAGCCCCAGCATTTT. Together with reference TRBV2 and TRBJ1-5, the CDR3 gives the full variable domain: EPEVTQTPSHQVTQMGQEVILRCVPISNHLYFYWYRQILGQKVEFLVSFYNNEISEKSEIFDDQFSVERPDGSNFTLKIRSTKLEDSAMYFCASSARGRDQPQHFGDGTRLSIL.

This chain uses TRBV13 with TRBJ2-1; no firm D call. Germline V CDR1 and CDR2: PRHDT, FYEKMQ (reference sequence). V was cut by 0 bases and J by 0 bases, with 6 bases left in between. The CDR3 length is 15 residues. CDR3 sequence reads: CASSLGRTSYNEQFF. CDR3 nucleotides: TGTGCCAGCAGCTTAGGGCGGACCTCCTACAATGAGCAGTTCTTC.

J is TRBJ1-1 and V is TRBV4-2; a weak D match, TRBD1 (5 bases). The CDR3 contains 16 residues. Per the germline V gene, CDR1 is LGHNA and CDR2 is YNFKEQ. V was cut by 3 bases and J by 0 bases, with 14 bases left in between. In DNA form, the CDR3 reads TGTGCCAGCAGCCATGATACACAGGCCTTGAACACTGAAGCTTTCTTT. This gives the protein CASSHDTQALNTEAFF.

The V gene is TRBV19, the J gene TRBJ2-1; 14 bases align to TRBD2. CDR3 size: 16 residues. The V gene's germline CDR1 is LNHDA and CDR2 SQIVND (reference sequence). The J segment lost 12 bases and the V segment lost 5 bases, leaving 12 bases of the junction unmatched. The CDR3 region has the DNA TGTGCCAGTAGTGGTGGGACTAGCGGGGGCCATGAGGGGCAGTTCTTC. Translating gives CASSGGTSGGHEGQFF.

This clone was observed a handful of times. The rearrangement uses TRBV6-6 and TRBJ2-7; 10 bases are shared with TRBD1. CDR3 length equals 14 residues. V lost 2 bases, J lost 6 bases, and 4 bases stayed unmatched. Per germline, CDR1 MNHNY and CDR2 SVGAGI (reference sequence). The CDR3, as DNA: TGTGCCAGCAGTTACGGGACAGGGGCCGGCGAGCAGTACTTC. Translated, it gives CASSYGTGAGEQYF.

V is TRBV5-1 and J is TRBJ1-5, with 10 bases identical to TRBD1. Germline CDR1 SGHRS, CDR2 YFSETQ. The CDR3 covers 15 residues. The ends lost 4 bases at V and 4 bases at J; junction bases unmatched: 5. CDR3 sequence: CASSMTGGDNQPQHF. The CDR3 DNA sequence: TGCGCCAGCAGCATGACAGGGGGCGATAATCAGCCCCAGCATTTT. The full variable domain, completed using reference TRBV5-1 and TRBJ1-5, is KAGVTQTPRYLIKTRGQQVTLSCSPISGHRSVSWYQQTPGQGLQFLFEYFSETQRNKGNFPGRFSGRQFSNSRSEMNVSTLELGDSALYLCASSMTGGDNQPQHFGDGTRLSIL.

V usage is TRBV7-9 and J usage is TRBJ1-2, with TRBD1 matching over 7 bases. This CDR3 comprises 13 residues. Germline CDR1 and CDR2: SEHNR and FQNEAQ (reference sequence). J gave up 7 bases and V 4 bases, and 6 bases lay outside the gene matches. CDR3 loop: CASSSRTGAGYTF. The CDR3 nucleotides are TGTGCCAGCAGCTCGAGGACAGGAGCTGGCTACACCTTC.

The rearrangement joins TRBV7-2 to TRBJ2-3, with D possibly TRBD1 on 5 matching bases. The V gene's germline CDR1 is SGHTA and CDR2 FQGNSA. This CDR3 has 15 amino acids. The V end lost 3 bases, the J end lost 2 bases, and 12 bases lay between the germline ends. The CDR3 sequence: CASSFVAGPTDTQYF. For the CDR3, the DNA is TGTGCCAGCAGCTTTGTTGCAGGGCCCACAGATACGCAGTATTTT.

This clone was found a few times. V and J are TRBV19 and TRBJ1-2; 7 bases are shared with TRBD1. The CDR3 contains 15 residues. The ends lost 0 bases at V and 6 bases at J; junction bases unmatched: 7. CDR1 and CDR2 (germline): LNHDA, SQIVND (reference sequence). As DNA, the CDR3 is TGTGCCAGTAGTATAGAGACAGGGTTGTGGAATGGCTACACCTTC. Amino acids: CASSIETGLWNGYTF. The whole variable domain, filled in from reference TRBV19 and TRBJ1-2, reads DGGITQSPKYLFRKEGQNVTLSCEQNLNHDAMYWYRQDPGQGLRLIYYSQIVNDFQKGDIAEGYSVSREKKESFPLTVTSAQKNPTAFYLCASSIETGLWNGYTFGSGTRLTVV.

V is TRBV10-3 and J is TRBJ2-5; 8 positions match TRBD1. The CDR3 runs 14 residues. The germline gives CDR1 ENHRY, CDR2 SYGVKD. J was trimmed by 0 bases and V by 7 bases; bases with no gene match: 4. This CDR3 reads CAIKTGADQETQYF. The CDR3 nucleotides are TGTGCCATCAAGACAGGGGCCGACCAAGAGACCCAGTACTTC.

This clone has only a few counts. Here the CDR3 DNA reads TGCAGCGTCCTAGGAGGGTCCGAAAAACTGTTTTTT. Its protein is CSVLGGSEKLFF. The rearrangement joins TRBV29-1 to TRBJ1-4, with D unresolved. Looked up from germline, CDR1 is SQVTM and CDR2 is ANQGSEA. The CDR3 contains 12 residues. The V end lost 6 bases, the J end lost 8 bases, and 13 bases lay between the germline ends.

This clone was seen a handful of times. The chain uses TRBV14 and TRBJ1-4; the D is unclear. V lost 1 base, J lost 0 bases, and 3 bases lay in between. CDR1 and CDR2 from the germline V gene are SGHDN and FVKESK. The CDR3 runs 14 residues. CDR3 protein: CASSQAATNEKLFF. The CDR3 bases are TGTGCCAGCAGCCAAGCTGCAACTAATGAAAAACTGTTTTTT.